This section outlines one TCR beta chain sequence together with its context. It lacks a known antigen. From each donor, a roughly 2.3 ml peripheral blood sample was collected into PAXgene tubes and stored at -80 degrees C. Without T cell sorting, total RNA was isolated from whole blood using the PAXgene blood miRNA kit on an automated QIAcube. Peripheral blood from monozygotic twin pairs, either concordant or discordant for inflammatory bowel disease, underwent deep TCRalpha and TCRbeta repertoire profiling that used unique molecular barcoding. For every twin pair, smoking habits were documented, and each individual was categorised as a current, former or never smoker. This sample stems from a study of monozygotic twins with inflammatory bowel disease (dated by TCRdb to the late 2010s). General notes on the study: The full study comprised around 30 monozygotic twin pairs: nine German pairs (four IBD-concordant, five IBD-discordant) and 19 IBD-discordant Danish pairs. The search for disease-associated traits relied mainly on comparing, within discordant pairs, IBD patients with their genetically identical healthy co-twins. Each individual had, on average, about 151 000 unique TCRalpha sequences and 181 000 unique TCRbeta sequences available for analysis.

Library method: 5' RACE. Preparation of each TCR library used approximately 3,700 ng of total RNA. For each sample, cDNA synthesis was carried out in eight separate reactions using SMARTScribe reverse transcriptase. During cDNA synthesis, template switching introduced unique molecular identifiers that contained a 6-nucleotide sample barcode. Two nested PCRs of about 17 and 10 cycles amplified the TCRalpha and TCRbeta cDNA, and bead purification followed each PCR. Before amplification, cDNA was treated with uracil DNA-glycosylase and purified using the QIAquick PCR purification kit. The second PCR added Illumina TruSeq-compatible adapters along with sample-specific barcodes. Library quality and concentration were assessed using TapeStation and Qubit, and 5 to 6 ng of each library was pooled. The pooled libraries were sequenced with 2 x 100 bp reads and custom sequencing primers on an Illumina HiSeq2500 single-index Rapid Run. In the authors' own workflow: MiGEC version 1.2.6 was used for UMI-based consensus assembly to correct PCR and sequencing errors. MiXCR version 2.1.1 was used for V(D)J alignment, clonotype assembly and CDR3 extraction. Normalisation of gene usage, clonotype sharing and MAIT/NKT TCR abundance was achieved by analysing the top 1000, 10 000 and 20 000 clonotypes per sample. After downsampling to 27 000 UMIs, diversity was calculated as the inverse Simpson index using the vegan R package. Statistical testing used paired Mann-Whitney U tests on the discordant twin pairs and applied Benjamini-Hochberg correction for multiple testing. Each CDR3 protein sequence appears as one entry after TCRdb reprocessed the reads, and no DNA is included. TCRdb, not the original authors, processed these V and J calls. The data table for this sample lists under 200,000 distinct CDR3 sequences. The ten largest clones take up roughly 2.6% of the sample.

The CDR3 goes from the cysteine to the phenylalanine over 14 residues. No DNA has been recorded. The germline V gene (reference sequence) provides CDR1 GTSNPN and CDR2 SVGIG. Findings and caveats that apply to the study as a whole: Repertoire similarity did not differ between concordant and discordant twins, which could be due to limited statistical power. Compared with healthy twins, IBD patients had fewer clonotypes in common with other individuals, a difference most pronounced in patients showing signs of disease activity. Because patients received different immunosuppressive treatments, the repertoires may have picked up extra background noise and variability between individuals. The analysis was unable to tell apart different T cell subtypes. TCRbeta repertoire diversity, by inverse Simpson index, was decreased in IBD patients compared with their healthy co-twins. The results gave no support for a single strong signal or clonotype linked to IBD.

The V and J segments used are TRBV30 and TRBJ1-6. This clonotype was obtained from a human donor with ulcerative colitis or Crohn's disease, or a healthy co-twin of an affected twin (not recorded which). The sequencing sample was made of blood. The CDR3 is CAWSAPRWIPPLHF.